The entry below describes one T cell receptor beta chain. Its antigen remains unidentified. The CDR3 contains 17 residues. Trimming took 0 bases from V and 5 from J; bases not matched to a gene: 13. Per the germline V gene, CDR1 is SGHKS and CDR2 is YYEKEE (reference sequence). The data originate from a study of T-cell reconstitution after alpha-beta-depleted transplantation in children. Findings and limits, study-wide: In patients about two months after transplant, alpha-beta T cells reportedly arose from several hundred expanded graft clones.

The authors prepared the TCRbeta library with unique molecular identifiers. TCRdb re-called the PCR reads with MiXCR, one entry per CDR3 protein. There are 350,000 to 500,000 distinct CDR3 sequences in the sample; around two fifths occur only once, and roughly 27% lies in the top ten. The chain employs TRBV5-5 and TRBJ2-5; 7 nucleotides line up with TRBD2. This material consisted of PBMCs, taken before TCRalphabeta/CD19-depleted stem cell transplant. The receptor was isolated from a girl aged 2-10 years with aplastic anemia, due to receive a stem cell transplant. The CDR3 DNA follows: TGTGCCAGCAGCTTGGAACTAGCGCTACGGAGGGCGGAGACCCAGTACTTC. Translation: CASSLELALRRAETQYF. Drawing the rest from reference TRBV5-5 and TRBJ2-5, the complete variable domain is DAGVTQSPTHLIKTRGQQVTLRCSPISGHKSVSWYQQVLGQGPQFIFQYYEKEERGRGNFPDRFSARQFPNYSSELNVNALLLGDSALYLCASSLELALRRAETQYFGPGTRLLVL.